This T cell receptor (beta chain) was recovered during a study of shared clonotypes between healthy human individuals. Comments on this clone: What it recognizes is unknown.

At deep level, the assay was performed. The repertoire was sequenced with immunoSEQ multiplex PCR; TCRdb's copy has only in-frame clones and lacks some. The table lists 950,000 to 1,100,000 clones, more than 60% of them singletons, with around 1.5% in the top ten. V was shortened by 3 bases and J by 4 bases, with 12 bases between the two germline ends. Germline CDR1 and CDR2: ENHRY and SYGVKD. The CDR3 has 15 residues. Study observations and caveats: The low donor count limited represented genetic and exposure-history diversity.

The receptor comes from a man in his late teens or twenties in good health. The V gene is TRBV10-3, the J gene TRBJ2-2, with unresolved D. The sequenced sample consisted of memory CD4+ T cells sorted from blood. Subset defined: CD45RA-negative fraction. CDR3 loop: CAISEYGFSTGELFF. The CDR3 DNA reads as TGTGCCATCAGTGAATATGGATTTTCCACCGGGGAGCTGTTTTTT.